These 7 T cell receptor beta chains came from one sample sequenced in a study of T cell repertoires in cytomegalovirus infection (dated by TCRdb to the late 2010s). The listed sequencing device is Illumina HiSeq 1500. The raw public reads went through TCRdb reprocessing: fastp at Q25, MiXCR clone calling, in-frame beta chains kept. Records with the same CDR3 protein are collapsed into one entry carrying the most frequent genes and DNA. In all, the sample holds about 310,000 distinct CDR3 sequences, and around 10% of those were seen once. The ten most abundant clones make up around 2.4% of the sample. The sequencing sample was made of PBMCs. The receptors come from a human donor in good health (CMV status not recorded). Some clones in this sample may be carry-over from other donors' samples.

Many counts were recorded for this clonotype. J is TRBJ2-1 and V is TRBV7-2; D possibly corresponds to TRBD2 (6 bases). Germline values: CDR1 SGHTA, CDR2 FQGNSA. V was cut by 2 bases and J by 2 bases, with 10 bases left in between. This CDR3 is 15 amino acids long. CDR3 DNA sequence: TGTGCCAGCAGCTTACGGGGGTATCCCTACAATGAGCAGTTCTTC. Amino acids: CASSLRGYPYNEQFF.

This clonotype came up a few times. V usage is TRBV4-1 and J usage is TRBJ2-1; a weak D match, TRBD2 (5 bases). From germline, CDR1 is MGHRA and CDR2 YSYEKL. The CDR3 covers 15 residues. V was cut by 0 bases and J by 6 bases, with 12 bases left in between. The CDR3 loop reads CASSQDRGLSNEQFF. CDR3 in DNA: TGCGCCAGCAGCCAAGATCGCGGACTCTCCAATGAGCAGTTCTTC.

This clonotype has ten or more counts. The genes are TRBV7-8 and TRBJ2-1; 8 bases line up with TRBD2. Germline V gene lookup returns CDR1 SGHVS and CDR2 FQNEAQ. Losses at the gene ends were 4 bases for V and 0 bases for J; bases not matched to a gene: 8. The CDR3 sequence is 17 residues long. The CDR3 loop reads CASSSPGRGSSYNEQFF. The CDR3, as DNA: TGTGCCAGCAGCTCCCCCGGGAGGGGAAGCTCCTACAATGAGCAGTTCTTC.

This clonotype has a handful of counts. The chain carries TRBV6-5 and TRBJ2-6; D may be TRBD1 (5 bases). V lost 6 bases, J lost 1 base, and 13 bases lay in between. This CDR3 is 16 amino acids long. Germline CDR1 and CDR2: MNHEY and SVGAGI. The CDR3 protein is CASSPLQVSGANVLTF. The CDR3 nucleotides read TGTGCCAGCAGCCCCTTACAGGTATCTGGGGCCAACGTCCTGACTTTC.

The table lists this clonotype with many counts. This chain links TRBV28 with TRBJ2-2; D is possibly TRBD2 (7 bases). Trimming cost V 5 bases and J 5 bases, with 12 bases left between them. Per germline, CDR1 MDHEN and CDR2 SYDVKM. The CDR3 covers 14 residues. The CDR3 spells CASSTGGPTGELFF. The CDR3 nucleotides are TGTGCCAGCAGTACCGGGGGGCCAACCGGGGAGCTGTTTTTT.

This clonotype occurred many times. The rearrangement links TRBV7-2 to TRBJ1-5; D not resolved. The V end was cut by 5 bases, the J end by 2 bases, with 7 bases between. The CDR3 runs to 13 residues. In germline, CDR1 is SGHTA, CDR2 FQGNSA. DNA of the CDR3: TGTGCCAGCAGCCGGAATGGCAATCAGCCCCAGCATTTT. It yields the protein CASSRNGNQPQHF. Together with reference TRBV7-2 and TRBJ1-5, the CDR3 gives the full variable domain: GAGVSQSPSNKVTEKGKDVELRCDPISGHTALYWYRQSLGQGLEFLIYFQGNSAPDKSGLPSDRFSAERTGGSVSTLTIQRTQQEDSAVYLCASSRNGNQPQHFGDGTRLSIL.

The rearrangement links TRBV25-1 to TRBJ1-1; D is ambiguous. This CDR3 comprises 11 residues. Trimming took off 6 bases at V and 6 bases at J, with 8 bases between the two ends. CDR1 and CDR2 from the germline V gene are MGHDK and SYGVNS. CDR3 protein: CASRSGPEAFF. Here the CDR3 DNA reads TGTGCCAGCAGGTCCGGGCCTGAAGCTTTCTTT. The full variable domain, its missing parts supplied by reference TRBV25-1 and TRBJ1-1, is EADIYQTPRYLVIGTGKKITLECSQTMGHDKMYWYQQDPGMELHLIHYSYGVNSTEKGDLSSESTVSRIRTEHFPLTLESARPSHTSQYLCASRSGPEAFFGQGTRLTVV.